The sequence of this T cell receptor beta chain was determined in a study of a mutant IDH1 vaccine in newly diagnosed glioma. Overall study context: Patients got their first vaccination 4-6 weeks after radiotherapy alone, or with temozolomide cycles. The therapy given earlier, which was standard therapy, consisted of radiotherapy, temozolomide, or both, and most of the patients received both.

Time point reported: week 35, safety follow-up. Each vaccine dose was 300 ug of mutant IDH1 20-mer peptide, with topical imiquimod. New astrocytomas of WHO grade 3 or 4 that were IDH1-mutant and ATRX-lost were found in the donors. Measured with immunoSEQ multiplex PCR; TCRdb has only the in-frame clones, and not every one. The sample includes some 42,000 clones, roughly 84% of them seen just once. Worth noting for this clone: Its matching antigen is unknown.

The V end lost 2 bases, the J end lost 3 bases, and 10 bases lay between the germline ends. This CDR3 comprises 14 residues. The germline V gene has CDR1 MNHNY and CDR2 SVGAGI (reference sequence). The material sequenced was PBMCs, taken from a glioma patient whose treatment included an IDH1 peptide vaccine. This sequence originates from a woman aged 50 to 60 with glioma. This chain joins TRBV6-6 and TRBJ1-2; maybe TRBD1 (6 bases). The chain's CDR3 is CASSYDRSDYGYTF. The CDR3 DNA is TGTGCCAGCAGTTACGACAGGTCGGACTATGGCTACACCTTC.